This T cell receptor beta chain was sequenced during a study of blood T cell repertoires in COVID-19. The overall study: From T cells, B-cell-depleted T cells, or PBMCs came the material, which was cDNA or gDNA.

Original data processing: For nucleated cells, counts were estimated from reference gene primer amplification. Generated by immunoSEQ multiplex PCR, the TCRdb table keeps only in-frame clones and is missing some. V and J calls and clone size are as listed in that table; D and trimming were resolved from the DNA. The sample consists of 200,000 to 250,000 clones, about 88% of them appearing once. V gave up 0 bases and J gave up 5 bases, with 12 bases separating them. Germline V gene sequence: CDR1 SGDLS, CDR2 YYNGEE. The CDR3 covers 14 residues. The rearrangement joins TRBV9 to TRBJ2-7; D not certain. Sequenced input: peripheral blood. This clonotype originated in a man aged 65-85 years with acute or convalescent COVID-19. The CDR3 here is CASSVGARPDEQYF. CDR3 DNA: TGTGCCAGCAGCGTAGGGGCTCGACCGGACGAGCAGTACTTC.